Below, 25 T cell receptor beta chains from the same sample are listed, as sequenced in a study of identical twins. TCRdb re-analysed the 5' RACE reads in MiXCR, keeping a single row per CDR3 protein. The sample records roughly 1.6 million distinct CDR3 sequences, 32% being singletons. The source material was cord blood. These TCRs come from a newborn girl in good health.

This clonotype has ten or more counts. The V call is TRBV5-1, the J call TRBJ1-1, with TRBD1 as a possible D gene (5 bases). V gave up 1 base and J gave up 1 base, with 8 bases separating them. The CDR3 is made up of 14 amino acids. The germline CDR1 and CDR2 sequences are SGHRS and YFSETQ. CDR3 protein: CASSLTGRNTEAFF. The CDR3 region has the DNA TGCGCCAGCAGCTTGACAGGACGGAACACTGAAGCTTTCTTT.

This clonotype was observed a few times. This chain links TRBV13 with TRBJ2-3; 8 nucleotides line up with TRBD2. Germline lookup yields CDR1 PRHDT and CDR2 FYEKMQ (reference sequence). Trimming removed 3 bases from V and 7 bases from J; junction bases left unmatched: 6. The CDR3 runs 14 residues. This CDR3 reads CASSFSGVRHTQYF. The DNA for the CDR3 is TGTGCCAGCAGCTTTAGCGGGGTTAGGCATACGCAGTATTTT.

This clonotype was seen at least ten times. The rearrangement uses TRBV20-1 and TRBJ2-7, with 7 bases aligning to TRBD2. Germline lookup yields CDR1 DFQATT and CDR2 SNEGSKA (reference sequence). The V gene end was trimmed by 0 bases and the J gene end by 1 base; junction bases not matched to a gene: 3. This CDR3 spans 14 amino acids. CDR3 loop: CSARDTGLSYEQYF. DNA for the CDR3: TGCAGTGCTAGAGATACGGGACTATCCTACGAGCAGTACTTC.

This clonotype turned up a few times. This sequence joins TRBV27 and TRBJ2-3; tentatively, D is TRBD1 (5 bases). The CDR3 loop spans 12 amino acids. Trimming took 8 bases from V and 5 from J, leaving 11 bases between them. The germline gives CDR1 MNHEY, CDR2 SMNVEV (reference sequence). The CDR3 is CASRSRVDTQYF. As DNA, the CDR3 is TGTGCCAGCCGATCCAGGGTAGATACGCAGTATTTT.

The chain has TRBV29-1 and TRBJ2-2; 10 nucleotides line up with TRBD1. The CDR3 runs to 17 residues. Germline values: CDR1 SQVTM, CDR2 ANQGSEA. The chain's CDR3 is CNVLRQGAMSNTGELFF. In DNA, the CDR3 is TGCAACGTCCTAAGACAGGGGGCGATGTCTAACACCGGGGAGCTGTTTTTT.

A few counts support this clonotype. J is TRBJ2-7 and V is TRBV12-3 or TRBV12-4; D tentatively reads TRBD1 or TRBD2 (5 bases each). The V end was cut by 4 bases, the J end by 4 bases, with 20 bases between. This CDR3 is 16 amino acids long. CDR3 in DNA: TGTGCCAGCAGTTCGGATCAGGGACGGGGAGATTACGAGCAGTACTTC. It specifies CASSSDQGRGDYEQYF.

This clonotype has only a few counts. V is TRBV25-1 and J is TRBJ2-3; D may be TRBD1 (5 bases). CDR3 length equals 14 residues. Germline loops: CDR1 MGHDK, CDR2 SYGVNS. Trimming took off 4 bases at V and 0 bases at J, with 8 bases between the two ends. CDR3 sequence: CASSGQISTDTQYF. The CDR3 nucleotides read TGTGCCAGCAGTGGACAGATCAGCACAGATACGCAGTATTTT.

This clonotype was recorded a few times. The V call is TRBV12-3 or TRBV12-4, the J call TRBJ2-7; D is possibly TRBD2 (6 bases). The length of the CDR3 is 14 residues. With 3 bases removed from V and 5 bases from J, the gap between germline ends came to 14 bases. The CDR3 nucleotides read TGTGCCAGCAGTTTCACCGCGGGCGGGGACGAGCAGTACTTC. This translates into CASSFTAGGDEQYF.

The chain is built from TRBV28 and TRBJ1-1; D may be TRBD1 (5 bases). There are 15 residues in the CDR3. Trimming left V 6 bases short and J 5 bases short, with 19 bases between. CDR1 is MDHEN, CDR2 SYDVKM, per germline. The CDR3 DNA is TGTGCCAGCAGCCAGCGAGAGGGGAGAAGTACTGAAGCTTTCTTT. It codes for CASSQREGRSTEAFF.

The rearrangement joins TRBV25-1 to TRBJ2-5, with TRBD1 matching 12 bases. This CDR3 region has 15 residues. Germline V gives CDR1 MGHDK, CDR2 SYGVNS. With V trimmed by 5 bases and J by 11 bases, 12 bases remained unmatched. The CDR3 loop is CASSPPGTGGEEQYF. CDR3 in DNA: TGTGCCAGCAGTCCCCCCGGGACAGGGGGCGAGGAGCAGTACTTC.

The table lists this clonotype with a few counts. The genes are TRBV20-1 and TRBJ2-3; 7 positions agree with TRBD1. The V segment lost 6 bases and the J segment 5 bases; nucleotides outside the gene matches: 17. The CDR3 spans 16 residues. The germline CDR1 and CDR2 sequences are DFQATT and SNEGSKA (reference sequence). Written as DNA, the CDR3 is TGCAGTGCGTCGGCCTCAGAGCGCAGGGGGAGAGATACGCAGTATTTT. Translation gives CSASASERRGRDTQYF.

The rearrangement joins TRBV3-1 to TRBJ2-3, with D unclear. This CDR3 contains 16 residues. The V end was cut by 2 bases, the J end by 0 bases, with 12 bases between. The V gene's germline CDR1 is LGHDT and CDR2 YNNKEL (reference sequence). In DNA form, the CDR3 reads TGTGCCAGCAGCCAACCTGTCGGCCGAAGCACAGATACGCAGTATTTT. It is translated as CASSQPVGRSTDTQYF.

In this sample, this clonotype turned up a few times. The genes are TRBV10-3 and TRBJ2-6; unclear D gene. The CDR3 has 16 residues. Trimming left V 2 bases short and J 0 bases short, with 8 bases between. CDR1 is ENHRY, CDR2 SYGVKD, per germline. CDR3 sequence: CAISEAVGSGANVLTF. CDR3 DNA: TGTGCCATCAGTGAGGCCGTAGGCTCTGGGGCCAACGTCCTGACTTTC.

The chain recombines TRBV19 with TRBJ2-1; 11 bases fit TRBD2. The V gene's germline CDR1 is LNHDA and CDR2 SQIVND (reference sequence). The V and J ends lost 4 bases and 7 bases, in that order; junction bases with no gene match: 9. The CDR3 sequence is 16 residues long. The CDR3 DNA reads TGTGCCAGTAGTACACAACTAGCGGGAGCGGGAAATGAGCAGTTCTTC. Encoded protein: CASSTQLAGAGNEQFF.

V usage is TRBV20-1 and J usage is TRBJ2-2; weak D call: TRBD1 (6 bases). V lost 3 bases and J lost 7, with 9 bases in between. Germline CDR1 and CDR2: DFQATT and SNEGSKA (reference sequence). The CDR3 is made up of 12 amino acids. CDR3 loop: CSASTGSGELFF. The DNA of the CDR3 is TGCAGTGCTAGTACAGGGAGCGGGGAGCTGTTTTTT.

In this sample, this clonotype turned up many times. The chain couples TRBV5-1 to TRBJ2-1; no definite D call. From germline, CDR1 is SGHRS and CDR2 YFSETQ. The CDR3 contains 14 residues. Trimming stripped 0 bases from V and 2 bases from J, with 6 bases between. The CDR3 region is CASSLDSPYNEQFF. The DNA of the CDR3 is TGCGCCAGCAGCTTGGACTCACCCTACAATGAGCAGTTCTTC.

V is TRBV5-4 and J is TRBJ2-3, with a possible D match to TRBD1 (6 bases). V lost 2 bases to trimming and J lost 3 bases, with 13 bases between them. The CDR3 length is 15 residues. CDR1 SGHNT and CDR2 YYREEE come from the germline V gene (reference sequence). This chain's CDR3 is CASSFATGITDTQYF. The CDR3 DNA sequence: TGTGCCAGCAGCTTCGCTACAGGGATAACAGATACGCAGTATTTT.

This clonotype turned up a few times. The chain carries TRBV7-9 and TRBJ2-3, with 9 bases fitting TRBD2. The CDR3 has 18 residues. Unmatched junction bases numbered 12, after V lost 1 base and J lost 4 bases. Germline loops: CDR1 SEHNR, CDR2 FQNEAQ (reference sequence). The DNA for the CDR3 is TGTGCCAGCAGCTTAGGCCACACTTCTAGCGGGGCTGCAGATACGCAGTATTTT. Translation gives CASSLGHTSSGAADTQYF.

This clonotype was recorded a few times. The CDR3 region has the DNA TGCGCCAGCAGCTTGGACATGCCTAATGGCTACACCTTC. Translated: CASSLDMPNGYTF. The chain uses TRBV5-1 and TRBJ1-2; D not resolved. Between the trimmed V and J ends, which lost 0 bases and 6 bases, there was a span of 9 bases. The CDR3 spans 13 residues. Germline V gene sequence: CDR1 SGHRS, CDR2 YFSETQ.

CDR3 sequence: CASSQGIGRGYTF. CDR3 in DNA: TGTGCCAGCAGCCAAGGCATCGGGCGAGGCTACACCTTC. The chain links TRBV3-1 to TRBJ1-2; D is undetermined. Germline V gives CDR1 LGHDT, CDR2 YNNKEL (reference sequence). This CDR3 spans 13 amino acids. Trimming removed 1 base from V and 8 bases from J, with 11 bases in between. The variable domain in full, completed from reference TRBV3-1 and TRBJ1-2, reads DTAVSQTPKYLVTQMGNDKSIKCEQNLGHDTMYWYKQDSKKFLKIMFSYNNKELIINETVPNRFSPKSPDKAHLNLHINSLELGDSAVYFCASSQGIGRGYTFGSGTRLTVV.

The gene calls are TRBV20-1 and TRBJ2-7; D could derive from TRBD1 or TRBD2 (5 bases each). Germline values: CDR1 DFQATT, CDR2 SNEGSKA (reference sequence). V lost 0 bases to trimming and J lost 3 bases, with 9 bases between them. CDR3 length equals 13 residues. CDR3 DNA: TGCAGTGCTAGAGATCGGGACCACTACGAGCAGTACTTC. As protein: CSARDRDHYEQYF.

This clonotype was counted a few times. The chain recombines TRBV9 with TRBJ1-2; tentatively, D is TRBD1 (5 bases). The CDR3 has 15 residues. Germline-derived CDR1 and CDR2 are SGDLS and YYNGEE. V was shortened by 3 bases and J by 3 bases, with 15 bases between the two germline ends. CDR3 coding DNA: TGTGCCAGCAGCGCCCATTTTTGGGGGTACTATGGCTACACCTTC. This encodes CASSAHFWGYYGYTF.

This clonotype has more than one count but fewer than ten. V and J are TRBV3-1 and TRBJ2-5; D not resolved. The DNA end is more similar to TRBJ2-7, so the J call may be wrong. The CDR3 spans 13 residues. Germline V gives CDR1 LGHDT, CDR2 YNNKEL (reference sequence). The CDR3 sequence: CASSQDLVGEQYF. The CDR3 DNA is TGTGCCAGCAGCCAAGATTTGGTTGGCGAGCAGTACTTC.

This clonotype was detected a few times. The genes are TRBV20-1 and TRBJ2-3; 12 bases align to TRBD2. V was clipped by 4 bases and J by 4 bases; unmatched bases: 6. CDR3 size: 15 residues. Germline lookup yields CDR1 DFQATT and CDR2 SNEGSKA (reference sequence). The CDR3 loop reads CSATLTSGRPDTQYF. The CDR3 nucleotides are TGCAGTGCTACCCTTACTAGCGGGAGGCCAGATACGCAGTATTTT.

This clonotype was seen once. The rearrangement joins TRBV3-1 to TRBJ1-1; 7 nucleotides agree with TRBD1. Germline CDR1 reads LGHDT; CDR2 reads YNNKEL (reference sequence). V was pared by 4 bases and J by 8 bases, with 10 bases of the junction left unmatched. The CDR3 is 14 amino acids. The CDR3 sequence is CASSLSGTAREAFF. The CDR3 bases are TGTGCCAGCAGCCTCTCCGGGACAGCTCGCGAAGCTTTCTTT.